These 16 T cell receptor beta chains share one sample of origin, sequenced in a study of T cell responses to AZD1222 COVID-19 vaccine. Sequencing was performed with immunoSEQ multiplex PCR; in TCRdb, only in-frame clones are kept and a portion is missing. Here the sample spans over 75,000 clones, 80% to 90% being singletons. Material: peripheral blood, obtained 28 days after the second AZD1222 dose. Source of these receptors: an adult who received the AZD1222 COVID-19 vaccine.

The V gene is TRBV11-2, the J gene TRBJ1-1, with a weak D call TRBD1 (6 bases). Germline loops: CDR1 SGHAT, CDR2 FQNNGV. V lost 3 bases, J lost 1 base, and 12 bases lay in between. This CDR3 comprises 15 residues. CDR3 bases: TGTGCCAGCAGCTTTAGGGGGGAGGCGAACACTGAAGCTTTCTTT. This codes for CASSFRGEANTEAFF.

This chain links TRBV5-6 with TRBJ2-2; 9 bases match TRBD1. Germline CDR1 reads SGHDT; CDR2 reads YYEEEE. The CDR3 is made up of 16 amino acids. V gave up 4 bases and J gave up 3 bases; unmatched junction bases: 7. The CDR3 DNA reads TGTGCCAGCAGCCCCAGCGGGACAGGGTACACCGGGGAGCTGTTTTTT. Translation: CASSPSGTGYTGELFF. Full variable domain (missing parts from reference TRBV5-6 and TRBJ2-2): DAGVTQSPTHLIKTRGQQVTLRCSPKSGHDTVSWYQQALGQGPQFIFQYYEEEERQRGNFPDRFSGHQFPNYSSELNVNALLLGDSALYLCASSPSGTGYTGELFFGEGSRLTVL.

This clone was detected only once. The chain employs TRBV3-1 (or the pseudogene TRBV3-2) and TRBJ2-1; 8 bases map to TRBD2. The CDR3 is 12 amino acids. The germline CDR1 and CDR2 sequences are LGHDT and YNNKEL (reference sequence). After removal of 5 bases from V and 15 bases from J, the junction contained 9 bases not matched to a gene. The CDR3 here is CASSLAGTPVFF. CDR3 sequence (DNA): TGTGCCAGCAGCTTAGCGGGAACCCCTGTGTTCTTC.

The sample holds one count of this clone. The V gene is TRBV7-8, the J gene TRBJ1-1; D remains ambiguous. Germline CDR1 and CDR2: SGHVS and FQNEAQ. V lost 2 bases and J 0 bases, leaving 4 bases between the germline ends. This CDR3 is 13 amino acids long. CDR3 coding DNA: TGTGCCAGCAGCTTAAGATTGAACACTGAAGCTTTCTTT. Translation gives CASSLRLNTEAFF.

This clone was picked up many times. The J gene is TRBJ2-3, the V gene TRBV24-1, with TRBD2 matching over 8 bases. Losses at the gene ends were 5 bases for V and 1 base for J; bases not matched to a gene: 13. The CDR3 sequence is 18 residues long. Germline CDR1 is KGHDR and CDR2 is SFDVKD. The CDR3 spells CATSGRGILAVRTDTQYF. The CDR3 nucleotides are TGTGCCACCAGTGGGAGGGGGATACTAGCGGTGCGCACAGATACGCAGTATTTT.

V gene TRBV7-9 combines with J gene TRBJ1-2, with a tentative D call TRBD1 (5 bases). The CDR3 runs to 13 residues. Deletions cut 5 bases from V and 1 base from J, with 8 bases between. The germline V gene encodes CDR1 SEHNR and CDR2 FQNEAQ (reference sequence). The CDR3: CASSLTDNYGYTF. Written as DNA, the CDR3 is TGTGCCAGCAGCCTGACAGATAACTATGGCTACACCTTC.

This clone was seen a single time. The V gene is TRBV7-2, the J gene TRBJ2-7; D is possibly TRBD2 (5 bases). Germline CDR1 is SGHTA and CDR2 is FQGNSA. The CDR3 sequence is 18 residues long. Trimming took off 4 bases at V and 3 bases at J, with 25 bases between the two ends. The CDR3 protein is CASSSRDNKFPGGYEQYF. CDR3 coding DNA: TGTGCCAGCAGCTCCCGGGATAACAAGTTCCCCGGTGGCTACGAGCAGTACTTC.

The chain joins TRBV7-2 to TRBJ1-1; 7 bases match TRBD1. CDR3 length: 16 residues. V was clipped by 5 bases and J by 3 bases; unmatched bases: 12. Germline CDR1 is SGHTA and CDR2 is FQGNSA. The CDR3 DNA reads TGTGCCAGCAGCCTCGGGACAGAGGCCGTCGACACTGAAGCTTTCTTT. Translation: CASSLGTEAVDTEAFF.

As DNA, the CDR3 is TGCAGTGCTAGTCGACTCACAGATACGCAGTATTTT. This translates into CSASRLTDTQYF. The chain combines TRBV20-1 with TRBJ2-3; D gene unclear. Trimming removed 3 bases at V and 2 bases at J, with 6 bases between. Germline lookup yields CDR1 DFQATT and CDR2 SNEGSKA (reference sequence). There are 12 residues in the CDR3.

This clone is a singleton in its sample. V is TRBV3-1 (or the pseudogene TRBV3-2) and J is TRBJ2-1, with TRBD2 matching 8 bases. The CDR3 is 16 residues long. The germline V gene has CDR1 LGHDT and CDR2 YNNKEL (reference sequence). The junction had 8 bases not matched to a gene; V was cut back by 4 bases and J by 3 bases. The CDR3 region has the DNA TGTGCCAGCAGCCCGCCCGGACTAGCTTTCTACAATGAGCAGTTCTTC. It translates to CASSPPGLAFYNEQFF.

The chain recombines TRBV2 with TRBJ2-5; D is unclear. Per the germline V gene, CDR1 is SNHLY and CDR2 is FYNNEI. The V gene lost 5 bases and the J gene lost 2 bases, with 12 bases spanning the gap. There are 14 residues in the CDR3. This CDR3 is CASSILGRQETQYF. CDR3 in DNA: TGTGCCAGCAGTATTCTGGGCAGGCAAGAGACCCAGTACTTC. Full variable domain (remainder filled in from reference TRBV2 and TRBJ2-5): EPEVTQTPSHQVTQMGQEVILRCVPISNHLYFYWYRQILGQKVEFLVSFYNNEISEKSEIFDDQFSVERPDGSNFTLKIRSTKLEDSAMYFCASSILGRQETQYFGPGTRLLVL.

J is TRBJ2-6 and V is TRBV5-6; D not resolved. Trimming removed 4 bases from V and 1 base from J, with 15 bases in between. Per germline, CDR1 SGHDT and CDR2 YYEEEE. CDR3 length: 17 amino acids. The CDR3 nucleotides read TGTGCCAGCAGCCTTACCCCTCAATTGTCTGGGGCCAACGTCCTGACTTTC. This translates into CASSLTPQLSGANVLTF.

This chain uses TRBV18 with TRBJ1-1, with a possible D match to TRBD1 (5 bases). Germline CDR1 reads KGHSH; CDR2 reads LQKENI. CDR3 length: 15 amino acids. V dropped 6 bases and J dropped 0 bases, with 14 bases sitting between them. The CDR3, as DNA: TGTGCCAGCTCGTTCGGACACGTCATGAACACTGAAGCTTTCTTT. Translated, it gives CASSFGHVMNTEAFF.

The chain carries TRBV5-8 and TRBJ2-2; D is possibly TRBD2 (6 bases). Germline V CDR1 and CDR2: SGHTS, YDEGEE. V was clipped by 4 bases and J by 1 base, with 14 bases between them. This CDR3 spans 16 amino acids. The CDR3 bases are TGTGCCAGCAGCCCCCGTTTGCGGGGGAACACCGGGGAGCTGTTTTTT. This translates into CASSPRLRGNTGELFF.

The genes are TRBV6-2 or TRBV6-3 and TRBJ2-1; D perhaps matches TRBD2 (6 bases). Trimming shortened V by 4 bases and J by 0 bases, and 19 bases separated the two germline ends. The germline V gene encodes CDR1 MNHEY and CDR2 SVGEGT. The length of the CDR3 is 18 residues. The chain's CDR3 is CASSWDPGTPSSYNEQFF. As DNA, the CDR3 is TGTGCCAGCAGTTGGGACCCTGGGACTCCTAGCTCCTACAATGAGCAGTTCTTC.

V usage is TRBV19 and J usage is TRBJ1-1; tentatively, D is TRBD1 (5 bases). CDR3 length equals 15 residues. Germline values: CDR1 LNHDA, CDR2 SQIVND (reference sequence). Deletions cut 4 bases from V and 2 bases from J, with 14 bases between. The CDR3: CASSTRARVNTEAFF. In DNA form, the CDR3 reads TGTGCCAGTAGTACCAGGGCCAGGGTTAACACTGAAGCTTTCTTT. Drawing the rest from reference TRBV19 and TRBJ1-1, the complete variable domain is DGGITQSPKYLFRKEGQNVTLSCEQNLNHDAMYWYRQDPGQGLRLIYYSQIVNDFQKGDIAEGYSVSREKKESFPLTVTSAQKNPTAFYLCASSTRARVNTEAFFGQGTRLTVV.